The 24 T cell receptor beta chains presented below share a single source sample, sequenced in a study of T cells in Graves' hyperthyroidism and ophthalmopathy. RNA transcripts served as the template for amplifying TCR beta CDR3 regions. HTBI primers were used for first-round RT-PCR of the TCR CDR3. One entry per CDR3 protein, called by TCRdb with MiXCR from the multiplex PCR reads. The sample carries some 560,000 distinct CDR3 sequences, 15% to 17% recorded once. Material: blood. These receptors all come from a young woman with Graves' hyperthyroidism.

On this clonotype: With a much larger clone just one base away, this may be a read error. The chain uses TRBV3-1 and TRBJ1-1; perhaps TRBD1 as D (5 bases). Germline assignment: CDR1 LGHDT and CDR2 YNNKEL (reference sequence). This CDR3 spans 16 amino acids. Here the CDR3 DNA reads TGTGCCAGCAGCCAAGCCGTGGGGGTAGGAAACACTAAAGCTTTCTTT. Translation gives CASSQAVGVGNTKAFF. Filled out from reference TRBV3-1 and TRBJ1-1, the complete variable domain reads DTAVSQTPKYLVTQMGNDKSIKCEQNLGHDTMYWYKQDSKKFLKIMFSYNNKELIINETVPNRFSPKSPDKAHLNLHINSLELGDSAVYFCASSQAVGVGNTKAFFGQGTRLTVV.

The table lists this clonotype with many counts. The chain links TRBV11-2 to TRBJ2-2, with TRBD2 identical over 10 bases. The V segment lost 4 bases and the J segment 4 bases; nucleotides outside the gene matches: 9. This CDR3 region has 17 residues. Germline values: CDR1 SGHAT, CDR2 FQNNGV. CDR3 in amino acids: CASSSTWTSGVTGELFF. The DNA of the CDR3 is TGTGCCAGCAGCTCCACCTGGACTAGCGGAGTCACCGGGGAGCTGTTTTTT.

V gene TRBV7-2 combines with J gene TRBJ2-3; the D call may be TRBD1 or TRBD2 (5 bases each). The CDR3 has 16 amino acids. Germline CDR1 SGHTA, CDR2 FQGNSA. Trimming shortened V by 1 base and J by 4 bases, and 15 bases separated the two germline ends. CDR3 nucleotide sequence: TGTGCCAGCAGCTTAGTTCCCCCCTCGGGGCCAGATACGCAGTATTTT. Translated: CASSLVPPSGPDTQYF. The whole variable domain, remainder taken from reference TRBV7-2 and TRBJ2-3, is GAGVSQSPSNKVTEKGKDVELRCDPISGHTALYWYRQSLGQGLEFLIYFQGNSAPDKSGLPSDRFSAERTGGSVSTLTIQRTQQEDSAVYLCASSLVPPSGPDTQYFGPGTRLTVL.

V and J are TRBV7-3 and TRBJ1-5; TRBD1 matches 8 bases. This CDR3 comprises 17 residues. V shed 5 bases and J 5 bases; nucleotides not matched to a gene: 14. Per the germline V gene, CDR1 is SGHTA and CDR2 is FQGTGA. The CDR3 reads CASSLRSSQGADQPQHF. The DNA of the CDR3 is TGTGCCAGCAGCCTCCGGTCAAGTCAGGGGGCCGATCAGCCCCAGCATTTT.

This clonotype was counted at least ten times. V gene TRBV3-1 combines with J gene TRBJ2-1; perhaps TRBD1 as D (5 bases). The CDR3 totals 16 residues. V gave up 1 base and J gave up 13 bases, with 23 bases separating them. The germline gives CDR1 LGHDT, CDR2 YNNKEL (reference sequence). DNA for the CDR3: TGTGCCAGCAGCCAAGCCGGACAACGGGCCACCGTTTTCCAGTTCTTC. Amino acid sequence: CASSQAGQRATVFQFF.

This clonotype was counted a few times. The gene calls are TRBV30 and TRBJ2-5; no reliable D call. Germline lookup yields CDR1 GTSNPN and CDR2 SVGIG (reference sequence). The CDR3 has 14 amino acids. V dropped 5 bases and J dropped 5 bases, with 18 bases sitting between them. The CDR3 loop is CAWSQAPGFETQYF. The CDR3 DNA follows: TGTGCCTGGTCTCAGGCTCCCGGATTCGAGACCCAGTACTTC.

This clonotype was detected many times. This chain uses TRBV12-3 or TRBV12-4 with TRBJ2-7; no firm D call. The CDR3 has 14 residues. Trimming shortened V by 5 bases and J by 2 bases, and 13 bases separated the two germline ends. CDR3 protein: CASSQGYVPYEQYF. Here the CDR3 DNA reads TGTGCCAGCAGTCAAGGATACGTGCCCTACGAGCAGTACTTC.

In its sample, this clonotype was seen many times. The rearrangement links TRBV20-1 to TRBJ2-5; 9 bases line up with TRBD1. This CDR3 region has 14 residues. Germline CDR1 and CDR2: DFQATT and SNEGSKA (reference sequence). The V gene end was trimmed by 6 bases and the J gene end by 5 bases; junction bases not matched to a gene: 10. This CDR3 reads CSALLTGGFETQYF. DNA of the CDR3: TGCAGTGCCCTTCTTACAGGGGGCTTTGAGACCCAGTACTTC.

As concerns this clonotype: A junction boundary mismatches the germline segment, possibly from a read error. This chain connects TRBV12-3 or TRBV12-4 to TRBJ2-3, with TRBD2 matching over 10 bases. The CDR3 sequence is 15 residues long. CDR3 sequence: CASSSRLAGTDTPYF. Here the CDR3 DNA reads TGTGCCAGCAGTTCAAGACTAGCGGGCACAGATACGCCGTATTTT.

This clonotype was recorded many times. J is TRBJ2-1 and V is TRBV5-6, with TRBD2 matching over 11 bases. This CDR3 is built from 16 residues. The junction had 9 bases not matched to a gene; V was cut back by 4 bases and J by 6 bases. Germline lookup yields CDR1 SGHDT and CDR2 YYEEEE. Here the CDR3 reads CASSRHALAGGNEQFF. In DNA, the CDR3 is TGTGCCAGCAGCCGACACGCCCTAGCGGGAGGCAATGAGCAGTTCTTC.

The rearrangement joins TRBV10-2 to TRBJ1-6, with 9 nucleotides matching TRBD1. After removal of 7 bases from V and 9 bases from J, the junction contained 13 bases not matched to a gene. The CDR3 covers 16 residues. The germline V gene encodes CDR1 WSHSY and CDR2 SAAADI. The CDR3: CASTKTRDRVGSPLHF. CDR3 sequence (DNA): TGCGCCAGCACTAAAACTCGGGACAGGGTGGGTTCACCCCTCCACTTT.

On this clonotype itself: Its ends do not fully match the called genes, so a read error is possible. The rearrangement joins TRBV27 to TRBJ2-1; no definite D call. CDR1 is MNHEY, CDR2 SMNVEV, per germline (reference sequence). This CDR3 is 13 amino acids long. This CDR3 reads CASSLNRYNEQSF. CDR3 sequence (DNA): TGTGCCAGCAGTTTAAACAGATACAATGAGCAGTCCTTC.

This clonotype was observed a few times. V gene TRBV5-8 combines with J gene TRBJ2-7; 10 nucleotides agree with TRBD2. The CDR3 has 16 residues. V lost 0 bases to trimming and J lost 6 bases; unmatched junction nucleotides: 9. Germline CDR1 is SGHTS and CDR2 is YDEGEE. This chain's CDR3 is CASSLGSSGSIAEQYF. Here the CDR3 DNA reads TGTGCCAGCAGCTTGGGATCTAGCGGGAGTATTGCCGAGCAGTACTTC.

This clonotype has a count of ten or more. This rearrangement joins TRBV11-2 to TRBJ2-7, with D hard to call. With 1 base removed from V and 2 bases from J, the gap between germline ends came to 15 bases. The CDR3 is 16 residues long. Per the germline V gene, CDR1 is SGHAT and CDR2 is FQNNGV. CDR3: CASSLVPYEKAYEQYF. The CDR3 bases are TGTGCCAGCAGCTTAGTACCCTATGAGAAGGCCTACGAGCAGTACTTC.

This clonotype has at least ten counts. The chain couples TRBV7-9 to TRBJ2-1, with 11 bases that match TRBD1. This CDR3 comprises 14 residues. J was trimmed by 9 bases and V by 8 bases; bases with no gene match: 9. Per the germline V gene, CDR1 is SEHNR and CDR2 is FQNEAQ (reference sequence). The CDR3 loop is CASGGPGQGGEQFF. CDR3 DNA sequence: TGTGCCAGCGGAGGCCCGGGACAGGGGGGTGAGCAGTTCTTC.

This clonotype was seen repeatedly, ten times or more. V gene TRBV7-2 combines with J gene TRBJ2-5, with 14 bases aligning to TRBD2. CDR1 is SGHTA, CDR2 FQGNSA, per germline. Trimming cost V 5 bases and J 5 bases; bases outside gene matches: 10. This CDR3 contains 17 residues. The chain's CDR3 is CASSPGLAGVASETQYF. CDR3 sequence (DNA): TGTGCCAGCAGCCCGGGACTAGCGGGAGTGGCGTCCGAGACCCAGTACTTC.

This clonotype was picked up many times. This chain uses TRBV11-2 with TRBJ2-7; D ambiguous. Trimming cost V 2 bases and J 5 bases, with 10 bases left between them. The V gene's germline CDR1 is SGHAT and CDR2 FQNNGV. CDR3 length equals 13 residues. The CDR3 bases are TGTGCCAGCAGCTTAAGCAGCGTCAACGAGCAGTACTTC. Translated, it gives CASSLSSVNEQYF.

The CDR3 sequence is CATSDPTDITGELFF. CDR3 DNA: TGTGCCACCAGTGACCCGACAGACATCACCGGGGAGCTGTTTTTT. The chain uses TRBV24-1 and TRBJ2-2, with D perhaps matching TRBD1 (5 bases). V was clipped by 4 bases and J by 4 bases, with 12 bases between them. This CDR3 spans 15 amino acids. The germline CDR1 and CDR2 sequences are KGHDR and SFDVKD.

The chain recombines TRBV5-1 with TRBJ2-7, with 7 bases matching TRBD1. Losses at the gene ends were 4 bases for V and 3 bases for J; bases not matched to a gene: 10. Germline loops: CDR1 SGHRS, CDR2 YFSETQ. The CDR3 runs to 15 residues. The CDR3 protein is CASSDRDRTIYEQYF. CDR3 DNA sequence: TGCGCCAGCAGCGACCGGGACAGAACTATCTACGAGCAGTACTTC.

This clonotype has more than one count but fewer than ten. The chain is built from TRBV24-1 and TRBJ2-2, with D maybe TRBD1 (6 bases). Germline loops: CDR1 KGHDR, CDR2 SFDVKD. The length of the CDR3 is 16 residues. V dropped 1 base and J dropped 6 bases, with 14 bases sitting between them. DNA of the CDR3: TGTGCCACCAGTGATTTCGGCCAGGGGATCCCCGGGGAGCTGTTTTTT. This codes for CATSDFGQGIPGELFF.

The V and J genes are TRBV5-1 and TRBJ2-7; D might be TRBD1 or TRBD2, each matching 5 bases. The CDR3 covers 14 residues. V dropped 4 bases and J dropped 0 bases, with 11 bases sitting between them. Germline CDR1 is SGHRS and CDR2 is YFSETQ. The DNA for the CDR3 is TGCGCCAGCAGCCCCGAGGGGAACTCCTACGAGCAGTACTTC. Amino acids: CASSPEGNSYEQYF. Using reference TRBV5-1 and TRBJ2-7 for the parts outside the CDR3, the full variable domain is KAGVTQTPRYLIKTRGQQVTLSCSPISGHRSVSWYQQTPGQGLQFLFEYFSETQRNKGNFPGRFSGRQFSNSRSEMNVSTLELGDSALYLCASSPEGNSYEQYFGPGTRLTVT.

This clonotype was seen only once. A much more abundant neighbour one base away suggests this may be a read error. This sequence joins TRBV11-2 and TRBJ2-1, with D possibly TRBD2 on 6 matching bases. CDR1 is SGHAT, CDR2 FQNNGV, per germline. The CDR3 is made up of 15 amino acids. The V and J ends lost 1 base and 7 bases respectively, with 14 bases between them. In nucleotides, the CDR3 is TGTGCCAGCAGCTTAGTGGGGGGAGACTTGAATGAGCAGTTCTTC. Protein sequence: CASSLVGGDLNEQFF. The entire variable domain, with the rest obtained from reference TRBV11-2 and TRBJ2-1, is as follows: EAGVAQSPRYKIIEKRQSVAFWCNPISGHATLYWYQQILGQGPKLLIQFQNNGVVDDSQLPKDRFSAERLKGVDSTLKIQPAKLEDSAVYLCASSLVGGDLNEQFFGPGTRLTVL.

This clonotype was seen repeatedly, ten times or more. The CDR3 reads CASSSALTGGAAPPPDTQYF. The DNA of the CDR3 is TGTGCCAGCAGTTCCGCCCTAACAGGGGGCGCCGCACCCCCGCCAGATACGCAGTATTTT. V is TRBV27 and J is TRBJ2-3; 9 bases align to TRBD1. CDR3 size: 20 residues. Trimming at V came to 4 bases and at J to 4 bases, leaving 21 bases not matched to a gene. The germline gives CDR1 MNHEY, CDR2 SMNVEV (reference sequence).

The chain joins TRBV3-1 to TRBJ2-3; D possibly corresponds to TRBD2 (6 bases). V was trimmed by 0 bases and J by 4 bases, leaving 23 bases between them. In germline, CDR1 is LGHDT, CDR2 YNNKEL (reference sequence). This CDR3 has 19 residues. This CDR3 reads CASSQDSVRREGASDTQYF. The CDR3 DNA sequence: TGTGCCAGCAGCCAAGATTCGGTACGGCGGGAAGGGGCTTCAGATACGCAGTATTTT.